This T cell receptor (beta chain) was retrieved from a study of OX40 agonist ivuxolimab in advanced cancers. Turning to the study itself: People in dose escalation had one of these cancers: hepatocellular carcinoma, melanoma, renal cell or head and neck cancer.

Whole-study results and caveats: Among the lowest peripheral clonal expansion occurred in 0.1-3.0 mg/kg partial responders. On average, CD8+ T cells had more expanded clones than CD4+.

The trim removed 6 bases at V and 4 bases at J, leaving 8 bases unmatched. Germline V gives CDR1 KGHSH, CDR2 LQKENI. The CDR3 length is 15 residues. Concerning this clone itself: Its antigen is unidentified.

TCRdb's copy holds only in-frame clones and misses some; the assay was immunoSEQ multiplex PCR. The table has 55,000 to 75,000 clones, 81% seen once. This clonotype originated in an adult with an advanced solid tumor such as melanoma, head and neck, liver or kidney cancer. This chain uses TRBV18 with TRBJ1-1; 10 bases are shared with TRBD1. The starting material was CD4+ or CD8+ T cells sorted from blood, obtained in a trial of the OX40 agonist ivuxolimab. CDR3 protein: CASSQGQGYSTEAFF. Written as DNA, the CDR3 is TGTGCCAGCTCCCAGGGACAGGGGTATTCCACTGAAGCTTTCTTT.